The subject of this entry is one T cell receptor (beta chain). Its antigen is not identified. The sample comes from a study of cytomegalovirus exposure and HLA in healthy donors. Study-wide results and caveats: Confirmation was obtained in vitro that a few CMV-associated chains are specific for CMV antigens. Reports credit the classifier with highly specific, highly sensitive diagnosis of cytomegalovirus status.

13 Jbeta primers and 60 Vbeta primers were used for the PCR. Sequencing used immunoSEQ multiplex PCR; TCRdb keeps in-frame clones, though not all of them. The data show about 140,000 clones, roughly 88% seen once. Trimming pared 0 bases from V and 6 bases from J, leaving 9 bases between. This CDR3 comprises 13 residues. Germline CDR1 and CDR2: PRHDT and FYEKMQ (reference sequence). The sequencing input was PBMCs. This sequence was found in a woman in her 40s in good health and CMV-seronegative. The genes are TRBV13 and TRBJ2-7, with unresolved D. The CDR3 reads CASSLGYPAEQYF. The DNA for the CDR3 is TGTGCCAGCAGCTTAGGCTACCCCGCCGAGCAGTACTTC.